This section outlines one T cell receptor (beta chain) sequence together with its context. What it binds is not known. The data derive from a study of vaccination and CD4 T cells after COVID-19. The Oncomine TCR Beta short-read assay was applied to DNA of cultured CD4+ T cells. Using its own MiXCR run on the PCR reads, TCRdb lists one record per CDR3 protein. The table shows over 11,000 distinct CDR3 sequences, with about 51% occurring only once. Stated treatment: approximately nine-day PBMC culture with coronavirus spike peptide pools or control peptides (ViraFEST assay). On days 3 and 7, half the medium was swapped for fresh IL-2-containing medium. Overall study findings and caveats: Convalescent patients' median share of reactive clones seen only post-vaccination was approximately 85%.

From germline, CDR1 is MNHEY and CDR2 SVGEGT. The ends lost 6 bases at V and 6 bases at J; junction bases unmatched: 8. The CDR3 loop spans 15 amino acids. Sequences were obtained from CD4+ T cells from blood, cultured in vitro. This TCR came from a human donor who had recovered from COVID-19. The chain combines TRBV6-2 or TRBV6-3 with TRBJ2-3, with 11 bases aligning to TRBD2. The CDR3 nucleotides are TGTGCCAGCAGCCGAACTAGCGGGAGATACGATACGCAGTATTTT. It translates to CASSRTSGRYDTQYF.